This T cell receptor (beta chain) was profiled in a study of blood T cells in healthy people across ages. For the second PCR, which ran for roughly 6 to 12 cycles, a sample-barcoded 5' primer and a J-beta primer mix were used. Each CDR3 protein gets one entry after TCRdb re-called the 5' RACE reads with MiXCR. Altogether roughly 410,000 distinct CDR3 sequences are present, approximately 51% being singletons, with the ten largest covering under 65%. With 7 bases clipped from V and 4 bases from J, the junction kept 5 bases outside the gene matches. The CDR3 covers 14 residues. The germline V gene encodes CDR1 SQVTM and CDR2 ANQGSEA. Drawn from each donor were 8.5 to 10 milliliters of peripheral blood.

V gene TRBV29-1 combines with J gene TRBJ2-1; 12 bases line up with TRBD2. Source material: blood. The receptor comes from a man in his sixties in good health. CDR3 region: CSAPLAGGYNEQFF. CDR3 coding DNA: TGCAGCGCCCCCCTAGCGGGGGGGTACAATGAGCAGTTCTTC.